One sample yielded the 22 T cell receptor beta chains listed below, sequenced in a study of T cell repertoires in cytomegalovirus infection. Antigens for these TCRs are unknown. TCRdb reprocessed the reads with MiXCR, giving one entry per CDR3 protein. The table records 750,000 to 950,000 distinct CDR3 sequences, just under 30% of them present only once. The sample here was cultured CD8+ T cells from PBMCs, taken from culture after CMV antigen stimulation. Receptor source: a human donor in good health (CMV status not recorded). Some clones in this sample may be carry-over from other donors' samples.

This clonotype was seen only a few times. The CDR3 reads CSARVWGRWSDYGYTF. The CDR3 region has the DNA TGCAGTGCTAGAGTTTGGGGACGGTGGAGTGACTATGGCTACACCTTC. The rearrangement links TRBV20-1 to TRBJ1-2; possibly TRBD1 for D (5 bases). The CDR3 sequence is 16 residues long. Trimming shortened V by 1 base and J by 3 bases, and 18 bases separated the two germline ends. Germline lookup yields CDR1 DFQATT and CDR2 SNEGSKA (reference sequence).

This sequence joins TRBV24-1 and TRBJ1-2, with D perhaps matching TRBD1 (6 bases). The CDR3 sequence is 15 residues long. Trimming removed 4 bases at V and 6 bases at J, with 17 bases between. CDR1 and CDR2 (germline): KGHDR, SFDVKD. The CDR3 bases are TGTGCCACCAGTGAGACGGGACATGGTATAGATGGCTACACCTTC. Translated: CATSETGHGIDGYTF.

The chain couples TRBV6-2 or TRBV6-3 to TRBJ2-2; tentatively, D is TRBD2 (6 bases). The germline V and J ends were trimmed by 2 bases and 0 bases, with 7 bases remaining between them. CDR1 is MNHEY and CDR2 is SVGEGT in the germline V gene. The CDR3 is made up of 15 amino acids. CDR3 coding DNA: TGTGCCAGCAGTTACGTAGCGGCGAACACCGGGGAGCTGTTTTTT. Its translation: CASSYVAANTGELFF.

This clonotype has just one count. V gene TRBV20-1 combines with J gene TRBJ1-1; perhaps TRBD1 as D (5 bases). This CDR3 region has 13 residues. Germline CDR1 and CDR2: DFQATT and SNEGSKA (reference sequence). V lost 2 bases and J 4 bases, leaving 11 bases between the germline ends. The CDR3 region has the DNA TGCAGTGCTAGACAGGGTTTATCCACTGAAGCTTTCTTT. Its protein product is CSARQGLSTEAFF.

This clonotype has more than one count but fewer than ten. V usage is TRBV12-3 or TRBV12-4 and J usage is TRBJ1-2, with TRBD1 identical over 7 bases. Unmatched junction bases numbered 14, after V lost 5 bases and J lost 5 bases. There are 16 residues in the CDR3. The CDR3 loop reads CASSPPQGVSGYGYTF. The CDR3 DNA reads TGTGCCAGCAGTCCTCCCCAGGGGGTTTCAGGGTATGGCTACACCTTC.

The table lists this clonotype with a few counts. The chain is built from TRBV27 and TRBJ1-3; D is possibly TRBD1 (6 bases). The CDR3 consists of 18 residues. Trimming removed 2 bases at V and 0 bases at J, with 17 bases between. CDR1 is MNHEY, CDR2 SMNVEV, per germline (reference sequence). The CDR3 loop is CASSLTGGTHVSGNTIYF. The CDR3 nucleotides are TGTGCCAGCAGTTTAACGGGTGGGACACACGTCTCTGGAAACACCATATATTTT.

This chain connects TRBV12-5 to TRBJ2-7, with TRBD1 matching over 7 bases. The CDR3 loop spans 16 amino acids. The V gene end was trimmed by 2 bases and the J gene end by 4 bases; junction bases not matched to a gene: 11. Germline lookup yields CDR1 LGHNT and CDR2 FRNRAP. The CDR3 region is CASGLNAGQVLYEQYV. The CDR3 DNA reads as TGTGCTAGTGGTTTGAACGCCGGACAGGTGCTATACGAGCAGTACGTC.

V and J are TRBV7-9 and TRBJ1-1; TRBD1 agrees at 12 bases. Germline loops: CDR1 SEHNR, CDR2 FQNEAQ (reference sequence). The CDR3 is 17 amino acids. V gave up 3 bases and J gave up 1 base; unmatched junction bases: 6. As DNA, the CDR3 is TGTGCCAGCAGCTTCGGGACAGGGGGCCTCGGGAACACTGAAGCTTTCTTT. Its translation is CASSFGTGGLGNTEAFF.

The CDR3 DNA is TGTGCCAGCAGACAGGGAGGTAGCTCCTACGAGCAGTACGTC. Translating it yields CASRQGGSSYEQYV. The chain couples TRBV6-2 or TRBV6-3 to TRBJ2-7, with D perhaps given as TRBD1 or TRBD2 (6 bases each). With 6 bases removed from V and 0 bases from J, the gap between germline ends came to 12 bases. The CDR3 consists of 14 residues. Germline CDR1 is MNHEY and CDR2 is SVGEGT.

The chain joins TRBV5-1 to TRBJ2-6; D perhaps matches TRBD1 (6 bases). V gave up 7 bases and J gave up 0 bases, with 23 bases separating them. The CDR3 has 19 residues. Germline values: CDR1 SGHRS, CDR2 YFSETQ. The CDR3 is CASYGDTGNHLSGANVLTF. For the CDR3, the DNA is TGCGCCAGCTACGGCGACACAGGGAACCACCTCTCTGGGGCCAACGTCCTGACTTTC.

The chain combines TRBV4-2 with TRBJ1-1; D unclear. CDR1 and CDR2 from the germline V gene are LGHNA and YNFKEQ. There are 13 residues in the CDR3. Trimming removed 3 bases at V and 4 bases at J, with 9 bases between. For the CDR3, the DNA is TGTGCCAGCAGCCAGATTTATGGCACTGAAGCTTTCTTT. Translating it yields CASSQIYGTEAFF.

V and J are TRBV6-2 or TRBV6-3 and TRBJ1-6; D is unclear. V shed 1 base and J shed 7 bases, with 5 bases lying between them. There are 13 residues in the CDR3. In germline, CDR1 is MNHEY, CDR2 SVGEGT. The CDR3 DNA is TGTGCCAGCAGTTACTTGGTCAATTCACCCCTCCACTTT. Translated: CASSYLVNSPLHF.

This rearrangement joins TRBV19 to TRBJ2-7, with D hard to call. V dropped 6 bases and J dropped 2 bases, with 14 bases sitting between them. The germline V gene encodes CDR1 LNHDA and CDR2 SQIVND (reference sequence). CDR3 length: 14 residues. Here the CDR3 reads CASSASVRTYEQYF. In DNA, the CDR3 is TGTGCCAGTAGCGCTTCTGTAAGGACCTACGAGCAGTACTTC. The full variable domain, rest sourced from reference TRBV19 and TRBJ2-7, is DGGITQSPKYLFRKEGQNVTLSCEQNLNHDAMYWYRQDPGQGLRLIYYSQIVNDFQKGDIAEGYSVSREKKESFPLTVTSAQKNPTAFYLCASSASVRTYEQYFGPGTRLTVT.

This clonotype was found a few times. This rearrangement joins TRBV24-1 to TRBJ1-1; D is undetermined. V was trimmed by 5 bases and J by 4 bases, leaving 10 bases between them. The CDR3 covers 13 residues. The germline V gene has CDR1 KGHDR and CDR2 SFDVKD. This CDR3 is CATSVAGRTEAFF. The CDR3 DNA reads as TGTGCCACCAGTGTGGCCGGTCGCACTGAAGCTTTCTTT.

V and J are TRBV20-1 and TRBJ2-3; 13 bases line up with TRBD2. The V gene's germline CDR1 is DFQATT and CDR2 SNEGSKA (reference sequence). The CDR3 has 14 amino acids. Trimming took 7 bases from V and 11 from J; bases not matched to a gene: 12. CDR3 DNA sequence: TGCAGTGTCCCGACTAGCGGGGGGCCCCAGAGGCAGTATTTT. Translated, it gives CSVPTSGGPQRQYF.

This clonotype was counted a single time. The gene calls are TRBV9 and TRBJ2-1, with D perhaps matching TRBD1 (5 bases). V was trimmed by 3 bases and J by 1 base, leaving 14 bases between them. The germline V gene has CDR1 SGDLS and CDR2 YYNGEE. The CDR3 runs to 16 residues. Here the CDR3 reads CASSERWGSSYNEQFF. Written as DNA, the CDR3 is TGTGCCAGCAGCGAGAGATGGGGCTCTTCCTACAATGAGCAGTTCTTC.

A remark on this clonotype: Here the CDR3 omits its conserved ending phenylalanine or tryptophan, so a read error is the likely source. The DNA is left out, because the CDR3 cannot be placed on it with certainty; the CDR3 is given as TCRdb lists it. CDR3: CASIGRRTVDL. The genes are TRBV28 and TRBJ2-7; TRBD1, the table's D call, was not compared with the DNA. The CDR3 has 11 amino acids, counting both end residues. Germline V gives CDR1 MDHEN, CDR2 SYDVKM.

In this sample, this clonotype turned up a few times. The genes are TRBV12-3 or TRBV12-4 and TRBJ2-1; no definite D call. The CDR3 spans 10 residues. V was pared by 8 bases and J by 10 bases, with 9 bases between. DNA of the CDR3: TGTGCCAGCGCTAACACCGAGCAGTTCTTC. This translates into CASANTEQFF.

V is TRBV7-6 and J is TRBJ1-1, with D tentatively TRBD1 (5 bases). V dropped 1 base and J dropped 4 bases, with 10 bases sitting between them. The CDR3 covers 14 residues. The V gene's germline CDR1 is SGHVS and CDR2 FNYEAQ. CDR3 sequence reads: CASSLGDLGTEAFF. CDR3 DNA: TGTGCCAGCAGCTTAGGGGACCTCGGCACTGAAGCTTTCTTT.

This clonotype was observed a handful of times. The chain joins TRBV7-3 to TRBJ2-3, with TRBD2 matching over 8 bases. Germline trimming cut 5 bases from V and 1 base from J; bases unmatched to any gene: 5. CDR3 length equals 15 residues. The germline gives CDR1 SGHTA, CDR2 FQGTGA. The chain's CDR3 is CASSPELAGTDTQYF. Written as DNA, the CDR3 is TGTGCCAGCAGCCCCGAACTAGCGGGCACAGATACGCAGTATTTT. Combining the CDR3 with reference TRBV7-3 and TRBJ2-3 gives the whole variable domain GAGVSQTPSNKVTEKGKYVELRCDPISGHTALYWYRQSLGQGPEFLIYFQGTGAADDSGLPNDRFFAVRPEGSVSTLKIQRTERGDSAVYLCASSPELAGTDTQYFGPGTRLTVL.

The rearrangement uses TRBV7-9 and TRBJ2-7, with 12 bases aligning to TRBD2. J was trimmed by 5 bases and V by 5 bases; bases with no gene match: 10. Germline V gene sequence: CDR1 SEHNR, CDR2 FQNEAQ (reference sequence). The CDR3 spans 16 residues. The CDR3 sequence is CASSPRLAGAHHEQYF. The CDR3 DNA reads TGTGCCAGCAGCCCTCGACTAGCGGGGGCCCACCACGAGCAGTACTTC.

The chain uses TRBV6-6 and TRBJ2-3; 7 nucleotides align to TRBD2. Per the germline V gene, CDR1 is MNHNY and CDR2 is SVGAGI (reference sequence). The V and J ends lost 0 bases and 9 bases, in that order; junction bases with no gene match: 12. CDR3 length: 16 residues. CDR3 sequence (DNA): TGTGCCAGCAGTTACTCATGGCGGGGGACCCGGCGGACGCAGTATTTT. This translates into CASSYSWRGTRRTQYF.